Below, 2 T cell receptor beta chains from the same sample are listed, as sequenced in a study of blood T cell repertoires in COVID-19. Measured with immunoSEQ multiplex PCR; TCRdb has only the in-frame clones, and not every one. The sample includes 200,000 to 250,000 clones, around nine tenths of them seen just once. Sequencing input: PBMCs or T cells enriched from blood (not recorded which). The receptors shown here come from a woman aged 45-60 years who had recovered from COVID-19.

The V and J genes are TRBV5-1 and TRBJ2-7; 10 nucleotides match TRBD2. The CDR3 runs 18 residues. Germline CDR1 SGHRS, CDR2 YFSETQ. V gave up 4 bases and J gave up 3 bases; unmatched junction bases: 16. The CDR3 DNA is TGCGCCAGCAGCGGATGGACTAGCGGAGGCCCTGTGAACTACGAGCAGTACTTC. It codes for CASSGWTSGGPVNYEQYF.

Written as DNA, the CDR3 is TGTGCCATCAGTGAGTTCGGCGGGGGGTGGTACGAGCAGTACTTC. This codes for CAISEFGGGWYEQYF. The V gene is TRBV10-3, the J gene TRBJ2-7; 8 bases agree with TRBD2. V lost 1 base to trimming and J lost 4 bases; unmatched junction nucleotides: 6. Looked up from germline, CDR1 is ENHRY and CDR2 is SYGVKD. CDR3 length: 15 amino acids.